This T cell receptor (beta chain) was documented in a study of blood T cell repertoires in COVID-19. Study overall: Acute-phase and convalescent COVID-19 samples originated in the United States, Italy and Spain.

Original data processing: Quantification of nucleated cells was approximated via reference gene primer amplification. Profiled with immunoSEQ multiplex PCR; TCRdb holds only in-frame clones, not every one. V and J calls and clone size are as listed in that table; D and trimming were resolved from the DNA. This sample has about 190,000 clones, with around 84% found just once. The CDR3 has 14 amino acids. Deletions cut 2 bases from V and 1 base from J, with 9 bases between. CDR1 is GTSNPN, CDR2 SVGIG, per germline (reference sequence). J is TRBJ1-5 and V is TRBV30; D remains ambiguous. Sample: peripheral blood. This TCR came from a human donor in a cohort sampled during active COVID-19. The CDR3 is CAWSSLGSNQPQHF. Here the CDR3 DNA reads TGTGCCTGGAGTTCCTTGGGCAGCAATCAGCCCCAGCATTTT.